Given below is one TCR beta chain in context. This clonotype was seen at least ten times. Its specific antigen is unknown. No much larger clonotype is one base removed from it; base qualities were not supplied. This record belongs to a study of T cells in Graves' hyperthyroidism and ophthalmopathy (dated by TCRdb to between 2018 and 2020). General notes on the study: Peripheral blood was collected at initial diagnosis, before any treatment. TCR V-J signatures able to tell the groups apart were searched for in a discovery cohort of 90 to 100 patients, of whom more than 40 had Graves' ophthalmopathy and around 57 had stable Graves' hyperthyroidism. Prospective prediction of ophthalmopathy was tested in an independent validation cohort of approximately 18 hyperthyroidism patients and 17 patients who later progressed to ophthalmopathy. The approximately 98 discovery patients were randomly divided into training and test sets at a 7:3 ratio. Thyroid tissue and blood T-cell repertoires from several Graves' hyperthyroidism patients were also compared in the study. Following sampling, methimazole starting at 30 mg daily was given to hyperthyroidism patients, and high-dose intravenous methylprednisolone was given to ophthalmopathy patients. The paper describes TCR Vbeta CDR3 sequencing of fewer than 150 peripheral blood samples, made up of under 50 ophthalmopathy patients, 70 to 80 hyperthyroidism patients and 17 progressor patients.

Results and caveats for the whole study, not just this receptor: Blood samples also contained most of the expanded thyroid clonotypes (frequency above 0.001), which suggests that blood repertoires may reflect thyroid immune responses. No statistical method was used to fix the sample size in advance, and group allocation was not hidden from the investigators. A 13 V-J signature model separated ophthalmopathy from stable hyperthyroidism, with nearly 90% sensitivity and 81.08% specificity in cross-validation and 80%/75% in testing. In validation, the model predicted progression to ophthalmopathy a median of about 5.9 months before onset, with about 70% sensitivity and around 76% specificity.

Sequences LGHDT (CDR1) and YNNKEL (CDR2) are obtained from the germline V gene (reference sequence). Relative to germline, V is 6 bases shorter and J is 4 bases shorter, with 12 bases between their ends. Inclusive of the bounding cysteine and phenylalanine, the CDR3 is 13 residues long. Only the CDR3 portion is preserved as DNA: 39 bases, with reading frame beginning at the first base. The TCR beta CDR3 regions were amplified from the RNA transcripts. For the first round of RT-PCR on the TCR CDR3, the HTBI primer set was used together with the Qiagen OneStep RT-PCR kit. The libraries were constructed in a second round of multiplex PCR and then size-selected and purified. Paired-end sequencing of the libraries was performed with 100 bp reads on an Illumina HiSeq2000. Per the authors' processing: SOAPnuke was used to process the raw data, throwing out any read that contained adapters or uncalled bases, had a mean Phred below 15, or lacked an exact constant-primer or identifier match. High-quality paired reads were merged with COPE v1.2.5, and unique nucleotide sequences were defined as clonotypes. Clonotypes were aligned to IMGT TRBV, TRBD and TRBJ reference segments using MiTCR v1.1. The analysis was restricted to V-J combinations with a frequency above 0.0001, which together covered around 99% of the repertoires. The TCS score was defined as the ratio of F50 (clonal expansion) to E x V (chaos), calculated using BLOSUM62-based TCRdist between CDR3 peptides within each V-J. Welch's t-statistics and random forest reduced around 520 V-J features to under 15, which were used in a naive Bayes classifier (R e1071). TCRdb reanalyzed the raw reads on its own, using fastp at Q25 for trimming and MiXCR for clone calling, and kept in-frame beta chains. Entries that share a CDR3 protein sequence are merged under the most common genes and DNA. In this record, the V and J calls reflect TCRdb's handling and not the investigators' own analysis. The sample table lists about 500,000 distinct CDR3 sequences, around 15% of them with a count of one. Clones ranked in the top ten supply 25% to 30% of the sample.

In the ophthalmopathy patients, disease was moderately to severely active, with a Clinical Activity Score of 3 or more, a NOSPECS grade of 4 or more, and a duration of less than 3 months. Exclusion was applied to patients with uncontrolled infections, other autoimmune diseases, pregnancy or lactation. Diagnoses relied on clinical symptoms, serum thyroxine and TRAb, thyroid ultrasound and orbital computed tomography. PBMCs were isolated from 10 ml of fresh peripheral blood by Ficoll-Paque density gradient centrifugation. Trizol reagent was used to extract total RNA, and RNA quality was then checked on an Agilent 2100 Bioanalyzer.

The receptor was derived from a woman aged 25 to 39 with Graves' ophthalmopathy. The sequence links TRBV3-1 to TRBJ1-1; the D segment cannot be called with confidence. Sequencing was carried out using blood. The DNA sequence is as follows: TGTGCCAGCAGTCAAAGAGGTATCACTGAAGCTTTCTTT. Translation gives CASSQRGITEAFF. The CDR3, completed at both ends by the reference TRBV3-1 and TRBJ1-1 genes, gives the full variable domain DTAVSQTPKYLVTQMGNDKSIKCEQNLGHDTMYWYKQDSKKFLKIMFSYNNKELIINETVPNRFSPKSPDKAHLNLHINSLELGDSAVYFCASSQRGITEAFFGQGTRLTVV.